The clone carrying this T cell receptor beta chain was seen a few times. Its antigen is still unknown. The data originate from a study of T cell responses to AZD1222 COVID-19 vaccine. Study as a whole: Second-dose intervals near 4 or 12 weeks were combined.

The assay was immunoSEQ multiplex PCR, and TCRdb's table has in-frame clones only and misses some. The sample holds approximately 79,000 clones; about 88% are singletons and the top ten take roughly 10%. CDR3 size: 14 residues. The junction had 5 bases not matched to a gene; V was cut back by 0 bases and J by 10 bases. The germline gives CDR1 LGHDT, CDR2 YNNKEL (reference sequence). The study, taken as a whole, reports: The sample set comprised mostly white British donors with more females, and clonal diversity was possibly underestimated. Nearly half of spike-specific TCRs reportedly target unmutated variant regions.

This TCR came from an adult in good health. V usage is TRBV3-1 (or the pseudogene TRBV3-2) and J usage is TRBJ1-5, with 8 bases matching TRBD1. Material: peripheral blood, obtained on day 0 of AZD1222 vaccination. CDR3 DNA sequence: TGTGCCAGCAGCCAAGATGACAGGGGAGGACCCCAGCATTTT. This sequence encodes CASSQDDRGGPQHF.